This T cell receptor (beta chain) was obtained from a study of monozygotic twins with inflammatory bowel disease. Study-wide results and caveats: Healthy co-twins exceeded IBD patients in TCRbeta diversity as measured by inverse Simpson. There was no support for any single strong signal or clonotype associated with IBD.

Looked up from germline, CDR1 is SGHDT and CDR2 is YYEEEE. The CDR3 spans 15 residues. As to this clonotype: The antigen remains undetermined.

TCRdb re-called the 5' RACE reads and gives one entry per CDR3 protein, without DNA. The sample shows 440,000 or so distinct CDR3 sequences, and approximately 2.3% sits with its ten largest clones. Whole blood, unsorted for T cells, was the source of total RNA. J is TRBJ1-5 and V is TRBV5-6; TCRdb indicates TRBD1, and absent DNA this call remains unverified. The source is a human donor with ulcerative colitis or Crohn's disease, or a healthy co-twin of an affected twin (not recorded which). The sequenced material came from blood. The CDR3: CASSLGGVSNQPQHF.